Below are 23 T cell receptor beta chains sequenced from a single sample in a study of cytomegalovirus exposure and HLA in healthy donors. With 60 Vbeta and 13 Jbeta primers, the PCR was carried out. Sequenced by immunoSEQ multiplex PCR; TCRdb stores in-frame clones only, minus some. This table has about 83,000 clones, approximately 75% appearing once. The sample comprised PBMCs. The origin of the receptors is a man in his fifties or sixties in good health and CMV-seronegative.

This sequence joins TRBV9 and TRBJ2-1, with TRBD1 matching over 7 bases. Germline lookup yields CDR1 SGDLS and CDR2 YYNGEE. There are 15 residues in the CDR3. V shed 0 bases and J 3 bases; nucleotides not matched to a gene: 3. The CDR3 nucleotides are TGTGCCAGCAGCGTAGAGGGGACAGACTACAATGAGCAGTTCTTC. Its protein product is CASSVEGTDYNEQFF.

The chain joins TRBV7-2 to TRBJ1-1, with TRBD1 as a possible D gene (6 bases). This CDR3 has 15 residues. Germline CDR1 is SGHTA and CDR2 is FQGNSA. V was pared by 1 base and J by 5 bases, with 14 bases between. The CDR3 region is CASSLDIGRGTEAFF. DNA for the CDR3: TGTGCCAGCAGCTTAGACATTGGCAGGGGAACTGAAGCTTTCTTT.

J is TRBJ1-2 and V is TRBV30, with a weak D call TRBD1 (6 bases). The V end lost 6 bases, the J end lost 1 base, and 15 bases lay between the germline ends. The CDR3 runs to 14 residues. Germline V CDR1 and CDR2: GTSNPN, SVGIG (reference sequence). This CDR3 reads CACSRGRGNYGYTF. The CDR3, as DNA: TGTGCCTGCTCTAGGGGGAGGGGTAACTATGGCTACACCTTC. The entire variable domain, with the rest obtained from reference TRBV30 and TRBJ1-2, is as follows: SQTIHQWPATLVQPVGSPLSLECTVEGTSNPNLYWYRQAAGRGLQLLFYSVGIGQISSEVPQNLSASRPQDRQFILSSKKLLLSDSGFYLCACSRGRGNYGYTFGSGTRLTVV.

The CDR3 nucleotides read TGCGCCAGCAGCTTGGAGGGGGCAGGTGGAAACACCATATATTTT. This gives the protein CASSLEGAGGNTIYF. This chain links TRBV5-1 with TRBJ1-3, with TRBD1 matching 7 bases. The trim removed 0 bases at V and 3 bases at J, leaving 3 bases unmatched. The length of the CDR3 is 15 residues. CDR1 is SGHRS, CDR2 YFSETQ, per germline.

J is TRBJ1-6 and V is TRBV19; 8 bases are shared with TRBD1. The CDR3 has 11 amino acids. The trim removed 7 bases at V and 15 bases at J, leaving 5 bases unmatched. Germline assignment: CDR1 LNHDA and CDR2 SQIVND (reference sequence). CDR3 loop: CASKEDRVLHF. CDR3 DNA: TGTGCCAGTAAGGAGGACAGGGTCCTCCACTTT.

This chain uses TRBV2 with TRBJ2-3, with D possibly matching TRBD1 (7 bases). The CDR3 contains 14 residues. V lost 7 bases and J 1 base, leaving 12 bases between the germline ends. Germline V gene data show CDR1 as SNHLY and CDR2 as FYNNEI. The CDR3 bases are TGTGCCAGCAACCCCAGGGGGGGCACAGATACGCAGTATTTT. It codes for CASNPRGGTDTQYF. Full variable domain (outside the CDR3, taken from reference TRBV2 and TRBJ2-3): EPEVTQTPSHQVTQMGQEVILRCVPISNHLYFYWYRQILGQKVEFLVSFYNNEISEKSEIFDDQFSVERPDGSNFTLKIRSTKLEDSAMYFCASNPRGGTDTQYFGPGTRLTVL.

This rearrangement joins TRBV6-1 to TRBJ2-2; 7 positions match TRBD2. CDR3 size: 14 residues. The V gene's germline CDR1 is MNHNS and CDR2 SASEGT. J was trimmed by 3 bases and V by 7 bases; bases with no gene match: 5. The CDR3 is CASMGLLYTGELFF. As DNA, the CDR3 is TGTGCCAGCATGGGACTATTATACACCGGGGAGCTGTTTTTT.

This clone was recorded only once. The V call is TRBV10-3, the J call TRBJ2-2; the D gene is possibly TRBD2 (6 bases). The CDR3 extends over 13 amino acids. The V end lost 9 bases, the J end lost 7 bases, and 15 bases lay between the germline ends. Germline-derived CDR1 and CDR2 are ENHRY and SYGVKD. CDR3: CAMGQRANGELFF. In DNA form, the CDR3 reads TGTGCCATGGGGCAGCGGGCGAACGGGGAGCTGTTTTTT.

The gene calls are TRBV4-1 and TRBJ1-1; tentative D call: TRBD1 (5 bases). Trimming pared 1 base from V and 0 bases from J, leaving 12 bases between. This CDR3 is built from 16 residues. CDR1 and CDR2 from the germline V gene are MGHRA and YSYEKL. DNA of the CDR3: TGCGCCAGCAGCCAAGGGGGGGGATCAATGAACACTGAAGCTTTCTTT. As protein: CASSQGGGSMNTEAFF.

The chain joins TRBV10-1 to TRBJ2-2, with D maybe TRBD2 (6 bases). Germline V gene sequence: CDR1 WNHNN, CDR2 SYGVQD (reference sequence). The CDR3 consists of 12 residues. Deletions cut 4 bases from V and 13 bases from J, with 13 bases between. This CDR3 is CASSAGVRGLFF. DNA for the CDR3: TGCGCCAGCAGTGCGGGGGTAAGAGGGCTGTTTTTT.

Only one count was recorded for this clone. This chain connects TRBV4-1 to TRBJ2-3; D possibly corresponds to TRBD1 (7 bases). V was cut by 4 bases and J by 2 bases, with 19 bases left in between. This CDR3 is 17 amino acids long. CDR1 and CDR2 (germline): MGHRA, YSYEKL. The CDR3 spells CASSPQGGGDHTDTQYF. The CDR3 nucleotides read TGCGCCAGCAGCCCCCAGGGGGGCGGGGATCACACAGATACGCAGTATTTT.

The chain carries TRBV2 and TRBJ1-3; D perhaps matches TRBD1 (6 bases). CDR1 and CDR2 (germline): SNHLY, FYNNEI. The CDR3 contains 21 residues. V lost 6 bases, J lost 0 bases, and 30 bases lay in between. DNA of the CDR3: TGTGCCAGCAGAGAAACAGCTTATTGGACAGAGACTATTCTCTCTGGAAACACCATATATTTT. As protein: CASRETAYWTETILSGNTIYF.

In its sample, this clone was seen once. A junction end diverges from the germline sequence, so it may reflect a read error. The chain joins TRBV7-9 to TRBJ2-2; D not certain. This CDR3 has 12 residues. Germline lookup yields CDR1 SEHNR and CDR2 FQNEAQ (reference sequence). In DNA form, the CDR3 reads TGTTCCAGCAGCTCAGGTTCGGGGGAGCTGTTTTTT. This sequence encodes CSSSSGSGELFF.

Note on this clone: Other DNA sequences in this sample translate to the same CDR3. This chain's CDR3 is CASSVAGNYGYTF. In DNA form, the CDR3 reads TGTGCCAGCAGCGTAGCAGGCAACTATGGCTACACCTTC. This rearrangement joins TRBV9 to TRBJ1-2, with D unclear. Germline V CDR1 and CDR2: SGDLS, YYNGEE. This CDR3 region has 13 residues. Trimming cost V 0 bases and J 2 bases, with 5 bases left between them.

In its sample, this clone was seen a few times. The chain employs TRBV4-1 and TRBJ1-3; 7 bases match TRBD1. Germline V gene sequence: CDR1 MGHRA, CDR2 YSYEKL. Trimming took 4 bases from V and 4 from J; bases not matched to a gene: 7. The CDR3 contains 15 residues. CDR3: CASSPRQGSGNTIYF. CDR3 nucleotide sequence: TGCGCCAGCAGCCCCAGACAGGGTTCCGGAAACACCATATATTTT.

The CDR3 DNA sequence: TGCAGCGTTGAAGATCGGGGGGCGTTCTTC. As protein: CSVEDRGAFF. The chain joins TRBV29-1 to TRBJ2-1; D is possibly TRBD2 (7 bases). There are 10 residues in the CDR3. Germline V gene lookup returns CDR1 SQVTM and CDR2 ANQGSEA. V gave up 0 bases and J gave up 15 bases, with 9 bases separating them.

A few counts support this clone. This sequence joins TRBV5-1 and TRBJ1-4; 11 bases agree with TRBD1. The CDR3 covers 15 residues. V lost 6 bases to trimming and J lost 8 bases; unmatched junction nucleotides: 9. Germline CDR1 is SGHRS and CDR2 is YFSETQ. CDR3 amino acids: CASTPSGTGGEKLFF. DNA of the CDR3: TGCGCCAGCACCCCCTCCGGGACAGGGGGGGAAAAACTGTTTTTT.

J is TRBJ1-6 and V is TRBV2; 10 bases are shared with TRBD1. CDR1 and CDR2 (germline): SNHLY, FYNNEI. After removal of 6 bases from V and 6 bases from J, the junction contained 14 bases not matched to a gene. There are 18 residues in the CDR3. The CDR3: CASRTRDRGQGRNSPLHF. CDR3 DNA sequence: TGTGCCAGCAGAACCCGGGACAGGGGTCAGGGTCGTAATTCACCCCTCCACTTT. Looking up the rest from reference TRBV2 and TRBJ1-6 gives the full variable domain: EPEVTQTPSHQVTQMGQEVILRCVPISNHLYFYWYRQILGQKVEFLVSFYNNEISEKSEIFDDQFSVERPDGSNFTLKIRSTKLEDSAMYFCASRTRDRGQGRNSPLHFGNGTRLTVT.

The gene calls are TRBV7-9 and TRBJ2-5; 11 nucleotides line up with TRBD2. The CDR3 sequence is 17 residues long. Trimming removed 1 base from V and 1 base from J; junction bases left unmatched: 5. CDR1 is SEHNR and CDR2 is FQNEAQ in the germline V gene (reference sequence). The CDR3 loop reads CASSLGSGGAIQETQYF. CDR3 nucleotides: TGTGCCAGCAGCTTAGGTAGCGGGGGGGCCATCCAAGAGACCCAGTACTTC.

By share of the sample, this clone is medium-sized. The chain has TRBV9 and TRBJ1-4; 9 positions agree with TRBD1. The trim removed 3 bases at V and 8 bases at J, leaving 11 bases unmatched. In germline, CDR1 is SGDLS, CDR2 YYNGEE. The CDR3 is 16 residues long. CDR3 DNA: TGTGCCAGCAGCGCGAGAGGGGGACAGGGAGGAGAAAAACTGTTTTTT. Translation gives CASSARGGQGGEKLFF.

The chain uses TRBV2 and TRBJ2-6; 7 bases are shared with TRBD1. Germline values: CDR1 SNHLY, CDR2 FYNNEI. This CDR3 comprises 17 residues. With 5 bases clipped from V and 3 bases from J, the junction kept 10 bases outside the gene matches. This chain's CDR3 is CASSPGQRAVGANVLTF. DNA for the CDR3: TGTGCCAGCAGTCCGGGACAGAGGGCAGTTGGGGCCAACGTCCTGACTTTC.

DNA of the CDR3: TGTGCCAGCTCACCATCGCTCGACCAAGGAGGAGATACGCAGTATTTT. Residues: CASSPSLDQGGDTQYF. The genes are TRBV18 and TRBJ2-3, with TRBD2 as a possible D gene (5 bases). This CDR3 contains 16 residues. Germline V gene lookup returns CDR1 KGHSH and CDR2 LQKENI. V was trimmed by 2 bases and J by 5 bases, leaving 17 bases between them.

J is TRBJ2-1 and V is TRBV5-1, with TRBD2 identical over 9 bases. Unmatched junction bases numbered 13, after V lost 2 bases and J lost 7 bases. The germline V gene has CDR1 SGHRS and CDR2 YFSETQ. The length of the CDR3 is 17 residues. CDR3 nucleotides: TGCGCCAGCAGCTTCTTTTCTGGCGGGGGGGCGAGGAATGAGCAGTTCTTC. Translating it yields CASSFFSGGGARNEQFF.